What follows describes a single T cell receptor beta chain. Its antigen is unidentified. The RNA input was 0.5 to 1 ug, and it was reverse transcribed with random hexamers. From the immunoSEQ multiplex PCR reads, TCRdb called clonotypes with MiXCR, one entry per CDR3 protein. The sample records approximately 190,000 distinct CDR3 sequences, 90% to 95% being singletons. The data derive from a study of CD8 T cells in Susac syndrome. Overall study: Treatment status at blood draw for the Susac syndrome patients was therapy-naive, corticosteroids, or intravenous immunoglobulin alone.

Study-level findings and limits: That the number of individuals in its TCR sequencing and HLA analysis was relatively small was acknowledged by the study. In Susac syndrome, the CD4+ T cell repertoires did not show clonal expansion.

Patients with Susac syndrome showed fulfilment of recently defined diagnostic criteria for definite or probable disease. The ends lost 4 bases at V and 4 bases at J; junction bases unmatched: 12. Germline CDR1 ENHRY, CDR2 SYGVKD. The CDR3 loop spans 17 amino acids. Sequenced input: CD4+ T cells from PBMCs. The genes are TRBV10-3 and TRBJ2-1, with 8 bases lining up with TRBD2. This receptor was identified in a human donor with Susac syndrome. The CDR3 loop is CAISASEGAGEYNEQFF. CDR3 in DNA: TGTGCCATCAGTGCCTCAGAGGGAGCGGGGGAATACAATGAGCAGTTCTTC.